This T cell receptor (beta chain) was obtained from a study of cytomegalovirus exposure and HLA in healthy donors. The germline V gene encodes CDR1 SGHTA and CDR2 FQGNSA. The CDR3 spans 14 residues. Trimming shortened V by 4 bases and J by 2 bases, and 9 bases separated the two germline ends. PCR primers comprised 60 Vbeta and 13 Jbeta primers. TCRdb's copy holds only in-frame clones and misses some; the assay was immunoSEQ multiplex PCR. The sample includes approximately 150,000 clones, about 77% of them seen just once. V is TRBV7-2 and J is TRBJ1-5; D ambiguous. The TCR originated in a man aged 30 to 39 in good health and CMV-seronegative. Sequenced input: PBMCs. The CDR3 DNA follows: TGTGCCAGCAGCTCCTTACTGGGCAATCAGCCCCAGCATTTT. As protein: CASSSLLGNQPQHF.